The text below deals with one T cell receptor (beta chain). The ends lost 0 bases at V and 0 bases at J; junction bases unmatched: 9. Germline assignment: CDR1 DFQATT and CDR2 SNEGSKA (reference sequence). CDR3 length: 18 residues. MiXCR was run by TCRdb on the PCR reads, yielding one entry per CDR3 protein. The sample records fewer than 20,000 distinct CDR3 sequences, 60% to 75% being singletons. Positive PCR tests dated from March to December 2020, predating US Alpha, Beta and Delta variants. The record originates from a study of vaccination and CD4 T cells after COVID-19. Study background: The convalescent population consisted of six males and four females, two of whom were of Hispanic ethnicity. Post-vaccine sample collection happened at a median of approximately 79 days after dose two, ranging 14 to 241.

J is TRBJ2-2 and V is TRBV20-1, with 8 bases matching TRBD2. The sample in question was CD4+ T cells from blood, obtained after SARS-CoV-2 vaccination. This receptor was obtained from a human donor who had recovered from COVID-19. The DNA of the CDR3 is TGCAGTGCTAGAGATCCCGCTAGCGGGCTCGCGAACACCGGGGAGCTGTTTTTT. Residues: CSARDPASGLANTGELFF.